The T cell receptor beta chain described here comes from a study of CXCR3-negative and CXCR3-positive naive CD8 T cells. CDR3 length: 12 amino acids. The germline V gene encodes CDR1 LNHDA and CDR2 SQIVND (reference sequence). General study findings and limits: Surface CD5 looked about the same in the naive subsets, so the authors worked out TCR strength from TRB CDR3 properties.

Comments on this clonotype: Antigen unknown.

Preparation of TRB cDNA libraries relied on 5' RACE carrying UMI labels. Following a re-call of the 5' RACE reads, TCRdb has one entry per CDR3 protein and lacks DNA. This table lists 23,000 or so distinct CDR3 sequences. Input material: naive CXCR3- CD8+ T cells from blood. Documented subset: CD45RO-CCR7+CD27+CD95- naive CD8+ T cells lacking CXCR3 (TNR3-). The clonotype originates from a human donor in good health. Some clones in this sample may be carry-over from other donors' samples. The chain uses TRBV19 and TRBJ1-1; TCRdb gives TRBD1 as the D gene, but with no DNA this cannot be confirmed. CDR3 in amino acids: CASSYRDTEAFF.